The clone carrying this TCR beta chain has a count of ten or more. The cDNA was produced through 5'RACE with 10-nucleotide random UMIs. Each sequencing run yielded over 170 million TCR-beta sequences from 15-18 subjects. TCRdb analysed the 5' RACE reads with MiXCR anew, one entry per CDR3 protein. The table has under 85,000 distinct CDR3 sequences, roughly 13% seen once. The CDR3 length is 14 residues. Germline V CDR1 and CDR2: DFQATT, SNEGSKA (reference sequence). V lost 3 bases, J lost 5 bases, and 9 bases stayed unmatched. This sample was included in a study of neurological immune-mediated disorders. It was blood bank volunteers in Maryland, USA who made up the healthy controls.

Sample: PBMCs. The chain combines TRBV20-1 with TRBJ2-5; 7 nucleotides align to TRBD1. The sequence was obtained from a woman between 45 and 60 years old in good health. The chain's CDR3 is CSASRGGRLETQYF. CDR3 nucleotides: TGCAGTGCTAGCAGAGGGGGCAGGCTCGAGACCCAGTACTTC.